This TCR beta chain was sequenced in a study of blood T cell repertoires in COVID-19. The overall study: There were acute and convalescent COVID-19 samples, and they came from the United States, Italy and Spain. Sample material is recorded as cDNA or gDNA derived from T cells, B-cell-depleted T cells, or PBMCs.

CDR1 and CDR2 (germline): SGHAT, FQNNGV. Trimming cost V 3 bases and J 8 bases, with 16 bases left between them. The CDR3 totals 14 residues. In the source study's methods: Amplification of reference gene primers was used by the study to estimate nucleated cell counts. Data came from immunoSEQ multiplex PCR; TCRdb stores just in-frame clones and leaves some out. The DNA gave D and trimming, while V, J and clone size come from that table. Of some 70,000 clones in the sample, around four fifths were seen once. The clonotype originates from a woman aged 45-65 years with acute or convalescent COVID-19. The sample comprised peripheral blood. This chain uses TRBV11-2 with TRBJ1-2, with D perhaps matching TRBD1 (6 bases). For the CDR3, the DNA is TGTGCCAGCAGCTTCGAGGGGGGGGTTGGAGGCTACACCTTC. It specifies CASSFEGGVGGYTF.